This T cell receptor beta chain emerged from a study of cytomegalovirus exposure and HLA in healthy donors. Study results and caveats: Common viral pathogens (according to a later analysis) appeared linked to several of the most significant clusters. A later analysis, which compared TCR beta chains of equal frequency, found the HLA-associated ones more clonally expanded. Looking again later, the authors saw that most CMV-associated TCR beta chains seemed HLA-restricted.

The CDR3 sequence is 18 residues long. CDR1 is SEHNR and CDR2 is FQNEAQ in the germline V gene (reference sequence). PCR used 60 Vbeta primers and 13 Jbeta primers. Sequenced by immunoSEQ multiplex PCR; TCRdb stores in-frame clones only, minus some. In the table there are roughly 130,000 clones, approximately 67% of which are singletons. A note on this clone: Antigen unknown. One end of the junction is discordant with germline, which a read error may explain.

The genes are TRBV7-9 and TRBJ2-1; TRBD2 matches at 13 bases. Sequencing was done on a sample of PBMCs. The TCR comes from a woman in her fifties or sixties in good health and CMV-seronegative. The CDR3 is CSSSLGLAGSLFLDEQFF. In DNA, the CDR3 is TGTTCCAGCAGCTTGGGACTAGCGGGGTCCCTGTTCCTCGATGAGCAGTTCTTC.